The rows below give T cell receptor beta chains drawn from one sample of a study of CD8 T cells in ankylosing spondylitis. TCRdb re-derived calls from the 5' RACE reads in MiXCR, one entry per CDR3 protein. The table includes around 130,000 distinct CDR3 sequences, 7% detected once. The sequenced sample was blood, either unsorted or a sorted T cell fraction (not recorded which). Source of these receptors: a male donor with ankylosing spondylitis or in good health (not recorded which). The conserved cysteine and the conserved F or W are not part of the CDR3 here.

TRBV4-1	TRBJ2-1	ASSQHTSPSSYNEQF
TRBV10-3	TRBJ1-1	AARDRDTEAF
TRBV12-3/TRBV12-4	TRBJ2-5	ASSLYWISQETQY
TRBV5-6	TRBJ2-3	ASSLTLAGSTDTQY
TRBV5-1	TRBJ2-2	ASSDGSNTGELF
TRBV7-2	TRBJ2-1	ASSTRDTQGEQF
TRBV5-8	TRBJ2-2	AGRRDTNTGELF
TRBV7-2	TRBJ2-2	AEGVSGRTGELF
TRBV7-3	TRBJ2-3	ASSQSGGGTDTQY
TRBV30	TRBJ1-1	AWSYGQGAEAF
TRBV27	TRBJ2-7	ASSKPGQGTYEQY
TRBV15	TRBJ1-5	ATSRDPTGSNQPQH
TRBV4-1	TRBJ2-5	ASSQGGGRETQY
TRBV7-2	TRBJ2-3	ASSSRSSDTQY
TRBV5-1	TRBJ2-5	ASSLMRGGETQY
TRBV20-1	TRBJ2-7	SARDLARFYEQY
TRBV5-1	TRBJ2-2	ASSLETGWTGELF
TRBV2	TRBJ2-1	ASSGRDLAVVWGQF
TRBV29-1	TRBJ1-2	SVESISGYGYT
TRBV3-1	TRBJ1-5	ASSQEKTGDIGNQPQH
TRBV27	TRBJ1-2	ASKTLGTGDTNYGYT
TRBV28	TRBJ1-4	ASSSGDFGKLF
TRBV7-9	TRBJ1-2	ASSLGQNLIYGYT
TRBV20-1	TRBJ2-3	SAPKAGGPGDTQY
TRBV9	TRBJ2-7	ASSWGMGGGEQY
TRBV4-3	TRBJ2-1	ASSQVTGSYNEQF
TRBV5-1	TRBJ2-2	ASSPGFNTGELF
TRBV11-1	TRBJ2-4	ASSLFRSEGGAKNIQY
TRBV5-1	TRBJ1-1	ASSNTGVPEAF
TRBV7-2	TRBJ2-7	ASSQRTSGGSYEQY
TRBV20-1	TRBJ2-7	SARDPSDDSYEQY
TRBV3-1	TRBJ2-7	ASSQAPGTYEQY
TRBV3-1	TRBJ1-2	ASSQDRIRGGRYGYT
TRBV20-1	TRBJ1-2	SARDATTYGYT
TRBV6-1	TRBJ2-3	ASRKTVGDTQY
TRBV7-9	TRBJ2-3	ASSENPDTQY
TRBV20-1	TRBJ1-1	SASRGLNTEAF
TRBV19	TRBJ2-7	ASSASQSYEQY
TRBV20-1	TRBJ2-7	SASPGQAYEQY
TRBV29-1	TRBJ2-1	SVLGTSGYNEQF
TRBV28	TRBJ1-1	ASSFERYTEAF
TRBV20-1	TRBJ1-2	SALDRVYT
TRBV7-7	TRBJ2-1	ASSLGPDKSYYNEQF
TRBV2	TRBJ1-2	ASSVDQGFYGYT
TRBV10-3	TRBJ2-5	AISEQGRARGPMETQY
TRBV12-3/TRBV12-4	TRBJ1-2	ASSLAGTSNYGYT
TRBV5-1	TRBJ2-1	ASSFRGHEQF
TRBV5-1	TRBJ2-5	ASSNEETQY
TRBV20-1	TRBJ2-3	SAREALDGTDTQY
TRBV5-1	TRBJ1-1	ASSLEGLPNTEAF
TRBV7-6	TRBJ2-2	ASSSLAGGPRTGELF
TRBV30	TRBJ2-5	AWSVLAGVGETQY
TRBV7-9	TRBJ2-7	ASTPEGMNEQY
TRBV19	TRBJ1-1	ASASTEYTEAF
TRBV9	TRBJ2-5	ASSVEGRETQY